Sequencing of this T cell receptor beta chain was carried out in a study of shared clonotypes between healthy human individuals. Worth noting for this clone: Its antigen remains unidentified. Other DNA sequences in the same sample also yield this CDR3.

The trim removed 2 bases at V and 2 bases at J, leaving 3 bases unmatched. Germline V lookup: CDR1 SGHRS, CDR2 YFSETQ. There are 14 residues in the CDR3. Profiled with immunoSEQ multiplex PCR; TCRdb holds only in-frame clones, not every one. The data show approximately 1,500,000 clones, 98% seen once. Regarding the study as a whole: Sharing across several donors was seen in around 5% of naive CD4 clonotypes.

The receptor comes from a man aged 25-45 years in good health. This sequence joins TRBV5-1 and TRBJ2-7, with 8 nucleotides matching TRBD1. What was sequenced was naive CD4+ T cells sorted from blood. Described subset: CD45RA+ positively selected. CDR3 bases: TGCGCCAGCAGCTTTGGACAGGGACCCTACGAGCAGTACTTC. Its translation: CASSFGQGPYEQYF.